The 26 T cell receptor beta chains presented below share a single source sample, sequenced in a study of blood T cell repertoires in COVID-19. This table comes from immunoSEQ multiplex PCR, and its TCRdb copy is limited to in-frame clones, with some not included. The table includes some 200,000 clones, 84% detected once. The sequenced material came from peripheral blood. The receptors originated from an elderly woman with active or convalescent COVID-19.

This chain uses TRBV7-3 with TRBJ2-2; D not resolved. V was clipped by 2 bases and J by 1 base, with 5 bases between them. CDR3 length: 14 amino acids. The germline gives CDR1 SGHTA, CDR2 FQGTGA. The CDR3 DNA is TGTGCCAGCAGCTTACAACAGAACACCGGGGAGCTGTTTTTT. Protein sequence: CASSLQQNTGELFF.

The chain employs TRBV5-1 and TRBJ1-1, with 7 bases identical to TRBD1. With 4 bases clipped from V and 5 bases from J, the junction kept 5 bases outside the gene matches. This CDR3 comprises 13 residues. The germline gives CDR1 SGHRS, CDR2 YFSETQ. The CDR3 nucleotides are TGCGCCAGCAGCATGGGACAGTGGACTGAAGCTTTCTTT. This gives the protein CASSMGQWTEAFF.

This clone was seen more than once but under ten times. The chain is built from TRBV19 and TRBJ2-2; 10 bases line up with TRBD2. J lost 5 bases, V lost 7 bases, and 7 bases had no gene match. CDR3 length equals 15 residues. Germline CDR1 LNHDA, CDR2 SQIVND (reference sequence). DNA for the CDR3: TGTGCCAGTATTGATACTAGCGGGAAGACCGGGGAGCTGTTTTTT. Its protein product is CASIDTSGKTGELFF.

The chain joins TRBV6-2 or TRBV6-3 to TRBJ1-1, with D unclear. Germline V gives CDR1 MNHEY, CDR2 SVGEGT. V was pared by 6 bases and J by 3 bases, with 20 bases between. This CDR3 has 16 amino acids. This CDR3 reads CASSDRGFGKDTEAFF. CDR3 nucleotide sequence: TGTGCCAGCAGCGACCGGGGATTTGGGAAGGACACTGAAGCTTTCTTT.

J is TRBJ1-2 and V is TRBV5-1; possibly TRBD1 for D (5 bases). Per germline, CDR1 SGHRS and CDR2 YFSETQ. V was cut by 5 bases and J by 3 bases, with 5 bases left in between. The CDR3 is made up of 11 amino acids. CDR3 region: CASRQDYGYTF. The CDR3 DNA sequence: TGCGCCAGCAGACAGGACTATGGCTACACCTTC.

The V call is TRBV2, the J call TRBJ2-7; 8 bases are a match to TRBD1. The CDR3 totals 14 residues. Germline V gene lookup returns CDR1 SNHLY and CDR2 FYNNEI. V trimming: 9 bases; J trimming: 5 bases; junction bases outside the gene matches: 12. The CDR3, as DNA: TGTGCCAGTTGGTTTGTTGGGACAGGTGACGAGCAGTACTTC. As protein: CASWFVGTGDEQYF. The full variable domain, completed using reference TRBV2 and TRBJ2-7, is EPEVTQTPSHQVTQMGQEVILRCVPISNHLYFYWYRQILGQKVEFLVSFYNNEISEKSEIFDDQFSVERPDGSNFTLKIRSTKLEDSAMYFCASWFVGTGDEQYFGPGTRLTVT.

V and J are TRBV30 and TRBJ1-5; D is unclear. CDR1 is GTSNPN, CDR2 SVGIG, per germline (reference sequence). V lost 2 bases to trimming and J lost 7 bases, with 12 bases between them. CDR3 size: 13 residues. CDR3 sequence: CAWSQDSGQPQHF. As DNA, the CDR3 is TGTGCCTGGAGTCAGGATTCAGGACAGCCCCAGCATTTT.

As DNA, the CDR3 is TGTGCCACCAGCAGAGATGCCCGGGTAGCGGGGGGGGACAATGAGCAGTTCTTC. Its translation: CATSRDARVAGGDNEQFF. The chain recombines TRBV15 with TRBJ2-1, with 11 bases matching TRBD2. The CDR3 consists of 18 residues. V lost 0 bases, J lost 5 bases, and 9 bases stayed unmatched. Looked up from germline, CDR1 is LNHNV and CDR2 is YYDKDF (reference sequence).

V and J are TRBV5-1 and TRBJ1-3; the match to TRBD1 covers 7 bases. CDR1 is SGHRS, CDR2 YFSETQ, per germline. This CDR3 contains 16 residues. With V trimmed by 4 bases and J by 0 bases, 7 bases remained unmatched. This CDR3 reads CASSRQGVDSGNTIYF. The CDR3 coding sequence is TGCGCCAGCAGCCGCCAGGGGGTCGACTCTGGAAACACCATATATTTT.

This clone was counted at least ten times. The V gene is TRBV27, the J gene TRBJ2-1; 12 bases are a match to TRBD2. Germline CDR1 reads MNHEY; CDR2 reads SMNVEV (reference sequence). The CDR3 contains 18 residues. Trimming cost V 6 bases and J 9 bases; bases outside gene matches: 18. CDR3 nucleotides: TGTGCCAGCAGCCCTAGGGTTTTGTTGGCTAGCGGGAGGGGTGAGCAGTTCTTC. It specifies CASSPRVLLASGRGEQFF.

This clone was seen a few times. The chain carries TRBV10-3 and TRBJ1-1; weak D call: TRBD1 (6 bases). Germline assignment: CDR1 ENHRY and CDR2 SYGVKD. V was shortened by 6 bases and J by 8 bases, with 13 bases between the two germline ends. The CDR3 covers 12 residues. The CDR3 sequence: CAISGSGTEAFF. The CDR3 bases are TGTGCCATCAGCGGGTCCGGGACAGAAGCTTTCTTT.

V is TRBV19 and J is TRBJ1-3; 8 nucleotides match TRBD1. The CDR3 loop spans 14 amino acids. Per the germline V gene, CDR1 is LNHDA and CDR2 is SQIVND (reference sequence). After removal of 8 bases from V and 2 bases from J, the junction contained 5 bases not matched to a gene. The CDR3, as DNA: TGTGCCAGTCACTTGGGACAGGCTGGAAACACCATATATTTT. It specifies CASHLGQAGNTIYF. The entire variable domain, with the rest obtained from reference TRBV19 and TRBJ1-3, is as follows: DGGITQSPKYLFRKEGQNVTLSCEQNLNHDAMYWYRQDPGQGLRLIYYSQIVNDFQKGDIAEGYSVSREKKESFPLTVTSAQKNPTAFYLCASHLGQAGNTIYFGEGSWLTVV.

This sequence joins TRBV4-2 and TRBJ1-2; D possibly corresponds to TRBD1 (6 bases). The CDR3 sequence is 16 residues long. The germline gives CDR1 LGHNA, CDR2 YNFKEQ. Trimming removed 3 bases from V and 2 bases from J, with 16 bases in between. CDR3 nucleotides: TGTGCCAGCAGCCACTCCCGTGGGGGGGGCAACTATGGCTACACCTTC. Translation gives CASSHSRGGGNYGYTF.

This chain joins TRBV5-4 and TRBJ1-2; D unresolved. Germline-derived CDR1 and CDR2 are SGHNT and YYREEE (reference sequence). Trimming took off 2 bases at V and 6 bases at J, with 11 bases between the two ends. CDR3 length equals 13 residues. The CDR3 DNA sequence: TGTGCCAGCAGCTTCGGCGGCCAAAATGGCTACACCTTC. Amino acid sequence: CASSFGGQNGYTF.

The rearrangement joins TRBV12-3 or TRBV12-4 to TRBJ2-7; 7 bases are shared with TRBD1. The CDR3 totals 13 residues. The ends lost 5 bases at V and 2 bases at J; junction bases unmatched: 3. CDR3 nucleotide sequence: TGTGCCAGCAGTCTAGGGGGCCCCTACGAGCAGTACTTC. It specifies CASSLGGPYEQYF.

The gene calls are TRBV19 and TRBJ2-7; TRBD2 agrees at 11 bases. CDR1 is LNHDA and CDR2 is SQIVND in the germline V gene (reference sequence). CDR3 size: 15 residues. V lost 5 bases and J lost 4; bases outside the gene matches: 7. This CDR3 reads CASSPTSGSRYEQYF. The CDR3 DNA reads TGTGCCAGTAGTCCTACTAGCGGGAGTAGATACGAGCAGTACTTC.

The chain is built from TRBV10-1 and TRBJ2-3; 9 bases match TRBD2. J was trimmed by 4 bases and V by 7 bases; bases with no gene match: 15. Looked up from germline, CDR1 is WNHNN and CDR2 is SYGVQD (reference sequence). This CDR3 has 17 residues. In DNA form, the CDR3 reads TGCGCCAGCAACGGGCGGGAGGGCCAAGATTCTGCAGATACGCAGTATTTT. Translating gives CASNGREGQDSADTQYF.

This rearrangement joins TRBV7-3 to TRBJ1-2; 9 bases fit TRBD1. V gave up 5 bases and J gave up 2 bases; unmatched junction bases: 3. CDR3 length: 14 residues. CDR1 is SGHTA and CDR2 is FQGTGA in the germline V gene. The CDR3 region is CASSQTGGNYGYTF. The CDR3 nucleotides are TGTGCCAGCAGCCAGACAGGGGGGAACTATGGCTACACCTTC.

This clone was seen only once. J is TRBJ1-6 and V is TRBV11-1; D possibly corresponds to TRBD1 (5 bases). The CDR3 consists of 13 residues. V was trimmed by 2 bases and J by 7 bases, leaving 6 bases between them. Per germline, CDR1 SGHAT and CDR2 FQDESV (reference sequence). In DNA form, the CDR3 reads TGTGCCAGCAGCTTAAAGGGGAATTCACCCCTCCACTTT. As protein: CASSLKGNSPLHF.

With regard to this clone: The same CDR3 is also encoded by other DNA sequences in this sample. The CDR3 DNA reads as TGCGCCAGCAGCTCCCTGGGGGCGAACACTGAAGCTTTCTTT. Translating it yields CASSSLGANTEAFF. The chain links TRBV5-1 to TRBJ1-1; weak D call: TRBD1 (6 bases). Germline V CDR1 and CDR2: SGHRS, YFSETQ. Trimming shortened V by 3 bases and J by 1 base, and 10 bases separated the two germline ends. The CDR3 loop spans 14 amino acids.

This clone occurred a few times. CDR3 region: CAWAPHRDEQYF. The CDR3 DNA follows: TGTGCCTGGGCCCCACACAGGGACGAGCAGTACTTC. J is TRBJ2-7 and V is TRBV30, with a tentative D call TRBD1 (6 bases). The ends were cut back, 5 bases at V and 5 bases at J, with 13 bases in the middle. The CDR3 sequence is 12 residues long. From germline, CDR1 is GTSNPN and CDR2 SVGIG (reference sequence).

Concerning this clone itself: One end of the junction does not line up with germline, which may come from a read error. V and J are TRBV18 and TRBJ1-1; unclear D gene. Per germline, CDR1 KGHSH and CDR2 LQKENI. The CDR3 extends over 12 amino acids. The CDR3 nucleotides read TGTGCCAGCTCGCCCAGATGGGAGAACGTCCTCTTT. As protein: CASSPRWENVLF. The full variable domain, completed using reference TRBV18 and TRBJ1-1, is NAGVMQNPRHLVRRRGQEARLRCSPMKGHSHVYWYRQLPEEGLKFMVYLQKENIIDESGMPKERFSAEFPKEGPSILRIQQVVRGDSAAYFCASSPRWENVLFGQGTRLTVV.

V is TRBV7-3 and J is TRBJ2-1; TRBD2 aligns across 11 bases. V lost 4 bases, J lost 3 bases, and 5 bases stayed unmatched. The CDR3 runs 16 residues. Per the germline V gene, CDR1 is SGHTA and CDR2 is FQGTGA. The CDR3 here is CASSSRTSGRYNEQFF. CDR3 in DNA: TGTGCCAGCAGCTCTAGGACTAGCGGGCGCTACAATGAGCAGTTCTTC.

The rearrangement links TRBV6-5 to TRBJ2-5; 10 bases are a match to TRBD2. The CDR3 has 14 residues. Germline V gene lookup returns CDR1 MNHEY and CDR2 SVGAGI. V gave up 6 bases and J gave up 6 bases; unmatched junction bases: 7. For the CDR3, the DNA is TGTGCCAGCAGACCTAGCGGGAGTGTACAGACCCAGTACTTC. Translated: CASRPSGSVQTQYF.

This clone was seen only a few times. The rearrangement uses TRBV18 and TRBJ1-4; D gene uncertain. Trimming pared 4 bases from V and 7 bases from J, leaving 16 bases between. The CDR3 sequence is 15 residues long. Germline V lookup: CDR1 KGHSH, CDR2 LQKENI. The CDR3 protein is CASSLTPGEGEKLFF. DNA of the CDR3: TGTGCCAGCTCACTTACCCCCGGGGAGGGTGAAAAACTGTTTTTT.

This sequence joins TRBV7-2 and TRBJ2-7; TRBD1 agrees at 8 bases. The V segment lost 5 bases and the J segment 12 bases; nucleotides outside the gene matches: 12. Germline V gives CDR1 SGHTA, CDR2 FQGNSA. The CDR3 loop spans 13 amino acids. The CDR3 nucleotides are TGTGCCAGCAGCCCGCGGATGGGGACAGGTCTGTACTTC. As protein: CASSPRMGTGLYF. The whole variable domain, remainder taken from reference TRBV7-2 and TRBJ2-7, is GAGVSQSPSNKVTEKGKDVELRCDPISGHTALYWYRQSLGQGLEFLIYFQGNSAPDKSGLPSDRFSAERTGGSVSTLTIQRTQQEDSAVYLCASSPRMGTGLYFGPGTRLTVT.